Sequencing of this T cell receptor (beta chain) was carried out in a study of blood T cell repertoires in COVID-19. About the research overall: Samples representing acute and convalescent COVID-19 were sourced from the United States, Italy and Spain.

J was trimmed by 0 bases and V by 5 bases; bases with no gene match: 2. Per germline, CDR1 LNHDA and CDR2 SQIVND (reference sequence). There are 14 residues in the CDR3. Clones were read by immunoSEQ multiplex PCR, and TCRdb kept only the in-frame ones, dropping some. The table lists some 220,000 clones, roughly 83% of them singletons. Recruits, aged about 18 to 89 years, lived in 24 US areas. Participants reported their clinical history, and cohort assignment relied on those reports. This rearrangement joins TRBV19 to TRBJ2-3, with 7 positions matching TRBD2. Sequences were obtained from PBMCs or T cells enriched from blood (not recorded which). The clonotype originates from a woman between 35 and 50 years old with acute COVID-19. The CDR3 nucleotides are TGTGCCAGTAGTGTTAGCGGGAGCACAGATACGCAGTATTTT. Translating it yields CASSVSGSTDTQYF.